This T cell receptor (beta chain) was captured by sequencing in a study of post-analysis software for immune sequencing data. This clonotype appeared a few times. The antigen is unknown. Every TCR beta cDNA library bore unique molecular identifiers. Each CDR3 protein gets one entry after TCRdb re-called the PCR reads with MiXCR. This sample carries 750,000 to 900,000 distinct CDR3 sequences, around 45% of them seen once, and the ten largest clones take roughly 4.5%. General study findings and limits: Roughly five TRBV segments appeared more often in patients than in controls, and TRBV5-6, TRBV5-1 and TRBV20-1 were among these. Significantly lower normalized Chao1 diversity was found in patients with multiple sclerosis relative to controls.

Germline V gene data show CDR1 as SGHTA and CDR2 as FQGNSA. The CDR3 has 15 residues. The germline V and J ends were trimmed by 6 bases and 3 bases, with 14 bases remaining between them. The source material was blood. The TCR originated in a girl under 18 with multiple sclerosis. This chain links TRBV7-2 with TRBJ1-4; no clear D gene. The CDR3 DNA follows: TGTGCCAGCAGTTTTACCCGGATAGCTAATGAAAAACTGTTTTTT. Translating gives CASSFTRIANEKLFF.